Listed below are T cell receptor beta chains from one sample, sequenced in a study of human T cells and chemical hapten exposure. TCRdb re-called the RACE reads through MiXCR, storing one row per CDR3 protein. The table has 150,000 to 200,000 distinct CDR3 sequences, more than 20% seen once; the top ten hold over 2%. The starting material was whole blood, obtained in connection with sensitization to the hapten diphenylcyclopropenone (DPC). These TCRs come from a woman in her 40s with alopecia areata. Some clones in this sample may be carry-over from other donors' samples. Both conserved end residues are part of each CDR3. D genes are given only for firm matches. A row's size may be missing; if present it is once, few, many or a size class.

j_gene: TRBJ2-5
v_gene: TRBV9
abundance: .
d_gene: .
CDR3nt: TGTGCCAGCAGCGTAGGGCTAGCCGAGACCCAGTACTTC
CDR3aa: CASSVGLAETQYF

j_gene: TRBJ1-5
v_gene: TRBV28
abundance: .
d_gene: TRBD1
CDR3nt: TGTGCCAGCAGTACTCTCTGGACAGGCCATAGCAATCAGCCCCAGCATTTT
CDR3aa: CASSTLWTGHSNQPQHF

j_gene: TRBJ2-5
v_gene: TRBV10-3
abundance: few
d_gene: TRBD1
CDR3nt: TGTGCCGTCTGGCAGGGGGTAAGACAAGAGACCCAGTACTTC
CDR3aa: CAVWQGVRQETQYF

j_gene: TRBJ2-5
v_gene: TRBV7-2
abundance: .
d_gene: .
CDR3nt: TGTGCCAGCAGCCCTAACAGGTTCACAGAGACCCAGTACTTC
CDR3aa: CASSPNRFTETQYF

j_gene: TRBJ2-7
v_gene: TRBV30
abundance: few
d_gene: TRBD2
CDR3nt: TGTGCCTGGAGTGGGCGGGAGACCCCCTACGAGCAGTACTTC
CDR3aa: CAWSGRETPYEQYF

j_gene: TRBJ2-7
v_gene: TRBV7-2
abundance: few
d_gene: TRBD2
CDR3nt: TGTGCCAGCAGCCCGGTAAGAGCGGGACCCTACGAGCAGTACTTC
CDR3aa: CASSPVRAGPYEQYF

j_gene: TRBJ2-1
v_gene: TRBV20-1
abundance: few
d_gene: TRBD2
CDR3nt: TGCAGTGCTAGACGTAGCGGGAGGGCCTACAATGAGCAGTTCTTC
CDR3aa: CSARRSGRAYNEQFF

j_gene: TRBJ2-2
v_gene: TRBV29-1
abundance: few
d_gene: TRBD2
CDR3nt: TGCAGCGTCGTGAGCGGGGCTGACACCGGGGAGCTGTTTTTT
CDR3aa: CSVVSGADTGELFF

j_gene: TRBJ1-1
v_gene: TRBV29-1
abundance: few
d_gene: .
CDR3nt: TGCAGCGTGAAGGTTGGGGGCGGTGAAGCTTTCTTT
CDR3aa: CSVKVGGGEAFF

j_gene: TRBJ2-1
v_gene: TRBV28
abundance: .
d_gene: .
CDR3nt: TGTGCCAGCAGTCGGGTAATAGCGGGCTCAACCAGGGGCTACAATGAGCAGTTCTTC
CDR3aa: CASSRVIAGSTRGYNEQFF

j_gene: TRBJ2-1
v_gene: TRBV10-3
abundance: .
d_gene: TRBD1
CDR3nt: TGTGCCATCAGTGCGGGGACAGGCCTCCACAATGAGCAGTTCTTC
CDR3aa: CAISAGTGLHNEQFF

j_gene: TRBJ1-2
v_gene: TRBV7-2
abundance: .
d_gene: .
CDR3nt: TGTGCCAGCAGCACACGGGACGGTCCCTATGGCTACACCTTC
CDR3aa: CASSTRDGPYGYTF

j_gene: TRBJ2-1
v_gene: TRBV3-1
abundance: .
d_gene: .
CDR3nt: TGTGCCAGCAGCTTACCCCACGGGAATGAGCAGTTCTTC
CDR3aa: CASSLPHGNEQFF

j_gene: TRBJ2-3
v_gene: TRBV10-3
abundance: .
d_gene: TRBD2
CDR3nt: TGTGCCACCTTTAGCGGGACCCCCGGGGATACGCAGTATTTT
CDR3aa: CATFSGTPGDTQYF

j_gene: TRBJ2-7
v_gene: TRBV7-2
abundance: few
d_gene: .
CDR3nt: TGTGCCAGCAGCTTAGCGCGGTCCGAGCAGTACTTC
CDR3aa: CASSLARSEQYF

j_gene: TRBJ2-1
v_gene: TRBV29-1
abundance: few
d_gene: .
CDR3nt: TGCAGCGTTGTGCAGGTCTCCTACAATGAGCAGTTCTTC
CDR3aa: CSVVQVSYNEQFF

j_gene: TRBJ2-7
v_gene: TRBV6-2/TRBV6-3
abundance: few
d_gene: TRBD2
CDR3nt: TGTGCCAGCAGTCCCGAGTCGGGAGGGCCCTACGAGCAGTACTTC
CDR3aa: CASSPESGGPYEQYF

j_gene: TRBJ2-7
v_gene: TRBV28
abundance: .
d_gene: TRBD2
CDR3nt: TGTGCCAGCAGTTTAGGACTAGGGCCCTATGAGCAGTACTTC
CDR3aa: CASSLGLGPYEQYF

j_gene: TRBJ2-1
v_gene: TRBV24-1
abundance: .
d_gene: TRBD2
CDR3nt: TGTGCCACCTCCCCTTTGGGTAGCGGGAGTGCGAATGAGCAGTTCTTC
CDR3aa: CATSPLGSGSANEQFF

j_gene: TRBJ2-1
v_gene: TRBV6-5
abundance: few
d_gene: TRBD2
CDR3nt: TGTGCCAGCAGTCGGACTAGCGGGAGAGGTGAGCAGTTCTTC
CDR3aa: CASSRTSGRGEQFF

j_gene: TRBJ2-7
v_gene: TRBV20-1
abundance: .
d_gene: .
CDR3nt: TGCAGTGCCGAGGGAAACAGCGCCTACGAGCAGTACTTC
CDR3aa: CSAEGNSAYEQYF

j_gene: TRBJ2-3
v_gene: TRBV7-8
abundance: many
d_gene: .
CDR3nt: TGTGCCAGCAGCTTTAGGGGAGGAGATACGCAGTATTTT
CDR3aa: CASSFRGGDTQYF

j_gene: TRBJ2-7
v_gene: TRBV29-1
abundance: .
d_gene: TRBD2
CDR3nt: TGCAGCGTCCTCCTGGCGGGGGTCGAGCAGTACTTC
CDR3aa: CSVLLAGVEQYF

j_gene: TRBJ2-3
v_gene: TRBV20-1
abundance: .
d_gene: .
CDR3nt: TGCAGTGCCGCCTATCCAGATACGCAGTATTTT
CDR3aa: CSAAYPDTQYF

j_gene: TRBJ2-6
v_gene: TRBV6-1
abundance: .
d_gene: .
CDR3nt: TGTGCCAGCAGTGAACGCCCCAGGGCGGCTGGGGCCAACGTCCTGACTTTC
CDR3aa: CASSERPRAAGANVLTF

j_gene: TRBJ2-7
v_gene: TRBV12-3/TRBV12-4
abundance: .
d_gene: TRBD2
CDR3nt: TGTGCCAGCAGTGTTATTGGGACTAGCGGCGAGCAGTACTTC
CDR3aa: CASSVIGTSGEQYF

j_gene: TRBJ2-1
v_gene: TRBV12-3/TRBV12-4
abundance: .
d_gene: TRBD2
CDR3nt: TGTGCCAGCAGTTTGGGGCCCGGGGCGGGAGTGGCTGAGCAGTTCTTC
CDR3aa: CASSLGPGAGVAEQFF

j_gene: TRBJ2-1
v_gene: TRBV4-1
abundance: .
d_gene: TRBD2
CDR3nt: TGCGCCAGCAGCCATGCCCGACTAGCGAGGTCCTACAATGAGCAGTTCTTC
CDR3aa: CASSHARLARSYNEQFF

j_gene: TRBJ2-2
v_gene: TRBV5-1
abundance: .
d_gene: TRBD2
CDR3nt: TGCGCCAGCAGCTTGGTAGTAGCGGGAGTTCGAACCGGGGAGCTGTTTTTT
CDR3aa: CASSLVVAGVRTGELFF

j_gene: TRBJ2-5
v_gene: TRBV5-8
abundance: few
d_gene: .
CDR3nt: TGTGCCAGCAGCTTGGACAGGGTCGACCAAGAGACCCAGTACTTC
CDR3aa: CASSLDRVDQETQYF

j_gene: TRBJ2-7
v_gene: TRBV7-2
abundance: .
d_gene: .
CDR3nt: TGTGCCAGCAGCTTAGAGGGCGGGTTTACCTACGAGCAGTACTTC
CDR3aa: CASSLEGGFTYEQYF

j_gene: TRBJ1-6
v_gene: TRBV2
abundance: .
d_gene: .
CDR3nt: TGTGCCAGCAACCTCAGACAGAGTCAGACCGGGCCGAAGAAAGGTTCACCCCTCCACTTT
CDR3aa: CASNLRQSQTGPKKGSPLHF

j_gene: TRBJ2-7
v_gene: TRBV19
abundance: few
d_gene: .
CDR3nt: TGTGCCAGTAGGGCGGGACCGGACTACGAGCAGTACTTC
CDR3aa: CASRAGPDYEQYF

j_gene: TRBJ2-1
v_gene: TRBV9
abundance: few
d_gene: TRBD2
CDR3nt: TGTGCCAGCAGCGTAGCACTAGCGGGGATCAATGAGCAGTTCTTC
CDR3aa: CASSVALAGINEQFF

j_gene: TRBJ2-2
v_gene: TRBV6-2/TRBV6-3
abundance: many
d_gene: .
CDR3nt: TGTGCCAGCACCACCGCCCAGCGGAACACCGGGGAGCTGTTTTTT
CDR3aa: CASTTAQRNTGELFF

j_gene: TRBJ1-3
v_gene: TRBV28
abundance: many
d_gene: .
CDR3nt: TGTGCCAGCAGTTCCGTGGACACCATATATTTT
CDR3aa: CASSSVDTIYF

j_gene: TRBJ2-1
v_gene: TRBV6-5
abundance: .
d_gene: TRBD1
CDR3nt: TGTGCCAGCAGGGAGCGGACAGGGCGCCTAAGGAATGAGCAGTTCTTC
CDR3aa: CASRERTGRLRNEQFF

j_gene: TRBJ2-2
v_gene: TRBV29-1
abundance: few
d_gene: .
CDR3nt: TGCAGCGTTGATGTGGGGTACACCGGGGAGCTGTTTTTT
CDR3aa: CSVDVGYTGELFF

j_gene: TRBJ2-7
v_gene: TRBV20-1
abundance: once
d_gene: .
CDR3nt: TGCAGTGCTAGATTTCCTAGCTCCTACGAGCAGTACTTC
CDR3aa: CSARFPSSYEQYF

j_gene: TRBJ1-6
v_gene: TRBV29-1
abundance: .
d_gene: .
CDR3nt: TGCAGCGTTGGCGACCAGAACAATTCACCCCTCCACTTT
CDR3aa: CSVGDQNNSPLHF